Detailed here is one T cell receptor (beta chain). In the original analysis: Estimated nucleated cell counts came from reference gene primer amplification. The assay was immunoSEQ multiplex PCR, and TCRdb's table has in-frame clones only and misses some. That table gives V, J and clone size, and the DNA gave D and trimming. The sample lists roughly 300,000 clones, about 86% seen once, with 3.5% to 4.5% in the top ten. The source of the sample is a study of blood T cell repertoires in COVID-19. Study summary: Specimens from acute and convalescent COVID-19 originated in the United States, Italy and Spain. PBMCs, B-cell-depleted T cells, or T cells were the source of the cDNA or gDNA that made up the material.

The study assigned cohorts using participant-reported clinical history. CDR1 and CDR2 from the germline V gene are SGHTA and FQGNSA. There are 13 residues in the CDR3. The germline V and J ends were trimmed by 5 bases and 4 bases, with 11 bases remaining between them. Sequencing was done on a sample of PBMCs or T cells enriched from blood (not recorded which). The clonotype comes from a woman between 35 and 50 years old with acute COVID-19. The V gene is TRBV7-2, the J gene TRBJ1-1; possibly TRBD1 for D (5 bases). The CDR3 nucleotides read TGTGCCAGCAGCACAGGAGTTTTCACTGAAGCTTTCTTT. Protein product: CASSTGVFTEAFF.